This TCR beta chain was sequenced in a study of cytomegalovirus exposure and HLA in healthy donors. It was with 60 Vbeta and 13 Jbeta primers that the PCR ran. Sequencing used immunoSEQ multiplex PCR; TCRdb keeps in-frame clones, though not all of them. The table shows about 130,000 clones, with approximately 80% occurring only once. At the time of sampling, donors were nominally healthy, though unrecorded immune exposures were likely. In the case of this clone: Its specificity is not known.

Germline assignment: CDR1 SGHRS and CDR2 YFSETQ. Trimming took off 4 bases at V and 7 bases at J, with 15 bases between the two ends. The CDR3 extends over 14 amino acids. The study, taken as a whole, reports: Researchers counted 150 to 200 TCR beta chains as cytomegalovirus-associated. Per a prior analysis, the majority of TCR beta V segments were productive roughly 90% or roughly 30% of the time. Likely technical artifact: a cluster of highly shared sequence variants.

The sequenced material came from PBMCs. The V and J genes are TRBV5-1 and TRBJ1-5, with TRBD1 as a possible D gene (6 bases). The TCR sequence derives from a woman aged 55-69 years in good health and CMV-seronegative. CDR3 amino acids: CASSPRQDKQPQHF. The CDR3 region has the DNA TGCGCCAGCAGCCCCAGACAGGACAAACAGCCCCAGCATTTT.